This T cell receptor beta chain was captured by sequencing in a study of cytomegalovirus exposure and HLA in healthy donors. Clones were read by immunoSEQ multiplex PCR, and TCRdb kept only the in-frame ones, dropping some. The sample holds 100,000 or so clones, just under 95% seen once. Study-wide results and caveats: Researchers reported that a few CMV-associated chains were confirmed in vitro as CMV antigen-specific. Cytomegalovirus-associated status was assigned to 164 TCR beta chains. A later analysis found first-cohort TCR clusters tended to co-occur in the 110 or so validation repertoires.

Turning to this clone: Its antigen is unidentified.

The V gene lost 0 bases and the J gene lost 2 bases, with 13 bases spanning the gap. This CDR3 has 15 residues. Germline CDR1 GTSNPN, CDR2 SVGIG (reference sequence). The sequencing sample was made of PBMCs. The chain couples TRBV30 to TRBJ1-1; a possible D gene is TRBD1 (6 bases). The sequence came from a woman aged 18-29 years in good health and CMV-seronegative. In nucleotides, the CDR3 is TGTGCCTGGAGTGTATGGGGACAAGAAAACACTGAAGCTTTCTTT. This codes for CAWSVWGQENTEAFF.